A selection of T cell receptor beta chains follows, all from one sample in a study of regulatory T cells in long-lasting Graves disease. TCRdb recomputed calls from the multiplex PCR reads with MiXCR, one row per CDR3 protein. The sample yields 300,000 to 400,000 distinct CDR3 sequences, over 15% seen once. Sequenced material: peripheral blood mononuclear cells (PBMCs), taken at new diagnosis, from a patient treated with antithyroid drugs. The receptor set was obtained from a female donor with Graves disease. CDR3s include the opening cysteine and the closing phenylalanine or tryptophan. The D gene is left open where the match is weak. Clone sizes are given selectively: once, few, many, or a class where the clone is expanded.

J gene: TRBJ2-1; clone size: many; D gene: NA; V gene: TRBV9; CDR3 DNA: TGTGCCAGCAGCCCTGGTGAGGATGAGCAGTTCTTC; CDR3 protein: CASSPGEDEQFF
J gene: TRBJ2-3; clone size: NA; D gene: NA; V gene: TRBV28; CDR3 DNA: TGTGCCAACAGCCTTGGTTACACTGCCTCTAGCACAGATACGCGGTATTTT; CDR3 protein: CANSLGYTASSTDTRYF
J gene: TRBJ2-7; clone size: NA; D gene: NA; V gene: TRBV20-1; CDR3 DNA: TGCAGTGCTAGAGATTACAATGAGAGAGAGCAGTACTTC; CDR3 protein: CSARDYNEREQYF
J gene: TRBJ2-1; clone size: NA; D gene: TRBD1; V gene: TRBV11-1; CDR3 DNA: TGTGCCAGCAGCTTAGGAGCCCCGGGACAGGTGTACAATGAGCAGTTCTTC; CDR3 protein: CASSLGAPGQVYNEQFF
J gene: TRBJ2-3; clone size: many; D gene: NA; V gene: TRBV7-9; CDR3 DNA: TGTGCCAGCTCCAGGGCAGGCGAGGAGGTTGCAGATACGCAGTATTTT; CDR3 protein: CASSRAGEEVADTQYF
J gene: TRBJ2-2; clone size: many; D gene: NA; V gene: TRBV11-3; CDR3 DNA: TGTGCCAGCAGCCCCCCCCGGACACGCCTATATCCGAACACCGGGGAGCTGTTTTTT; CDR3 protein: CASSPPRTRLYPNTGELFF
J gene: TRBJ2-2; clone size: few; D gene: TRBD1; V gene: TRBV12-3/TRBV12-4; CDR3 DNA: TGTGCCAGCAGTCCGGGACAGGGGCTGTTTTTT; CDR3 protein: CASSPGQGLFF
J gene: TRBJ2-3; clone size: many; D gene: TRBD2; V gene: TRBV7-2; CDR3 DNA: TGTGCCAGCAACCTGGAGAGCGGGAGTCCCCCGGATACGCAGTATTTT; CDR3 protein: CASNLESGSPPDTQYF
J gene: TRBJ2-1; clone size: many; D gene: TRBD1; V gene: TRBV3-1; CDR3 DNA: TGTGCCAGCAGCCAAGAGGTCTCTGGGACAGGGAGGAATGAGCAGTTCTTC; CDR3 protein: CASSQEVSGTGRNEQFF
J gene: TRBJ2-6; clone size: many; D gene: NA; V gene: TRBV10-3; CDR3 DNA: TGTGCCATCAGTGATTCCGAGTCCTCTGGGGCCAACGTCCTGACTTTC; CDR3 protein: CAISDSESSGANVLTF
J gene: TRBJ2-7; clone size: few; D gene: NA; V gene: TRBV9; CDR3 DNA: TGTGCCAGCAGCGTTGACCTAGCGAAATCCTACGAGCAGTACTTC; CDR3 protein: CASSVDLAKSYEQYF
J gene: TRBJ2-1; clone size: NA; D gene: TRBD2; V gene: TRBV24-1; CDR3 DNA: TGTGCCACCAGTGACTACACTAGCGGGAGACAACGGAATGAGCAGTTCTTC; CDR3 protein: CATSDYTSGRQRNEQFF
J gene: TRBJ2-3; clone size: many; D gene: NA; V gene: TRBV5-1; CDR3 DNA: TGCGCCAGCAGGGAGGGGACAGATACGCAGTATTTT; CDR3 protein: CASREGTDTQYF
J gene: TRBJ2-7; clone size: few; D gene: TRBD2; V gene: TRBV28; CDR3 DNA: TGTGCCAGCAGTTTATTGGGGACGGGGGACTACGCTCAGTACTTC; CDR3 protein: CASSLLGTGDYAQYF
J gene: TRBJ1-2; clone size: few; D gene: NA; V gene: TRBV6-1; CDR3 DNA: TGTGCCAGCAGTGTGGGGGGAACCGGGAGCTATGGCTACACCTTC; CDR3 protein: CASSVGGTGSYGYTF
J gene: TRBJ2-1; clone size: many; D gene: NA; V gene: TRBV24-1; CDR3 DNA: TGTGCCACCAGTAGAGACGGACCCTACAATGAGCAGTTCTTC; CDR3 protein: CATSRDGPYNEQFF
J gene: TRBJ2-7; clone size: NA; D gene: TRBD2; V gene: TRBV6-2/TRBV6-3; CDR3 DNA: TGTGCCAGCAGCCCACTAGCGAAAACCTACGAGCAGTACTTC; CDR3 protein: CASSPLAKTYEQYF
J gene: TRBJ2-1; clone size: NA; D gene: NA; V gene: TRBV19; CDR3 DNA: TGTGCCAGTAAAAATACAGGGCTACCATACAATGAGCAGTTCTTC; CDR3 protein: CASKNTGLPYNEQFF
J gene: TRBJ1-5; clone size: many; D gene: NA; V gene: TRBV12-3/TRBV12-4; CDR3 DNA: TGTGCCAGCAGCCCGGACAGCAATCAGCCCCAGCATTTT; CDR3 protein: CASSPDSNQPQHF
J gene: TRBJ1-1; clone size: many; D gene: NA; V gene: TRBV5-1; CDR3 DNA: TGCGCCAGCAGCTTGGACCCGGGGTTCAACACTGAAGCTTTCTTT; CDR3 protein: CASSLDPGFNTEAFF
J gene: TRBJ2-7; clone size: NA; D gene: TRBD1; V gene: TRBV5-1; CDR3 DNA: TGCGCCAGCAGAGGGACAGGCTATGCCTACGAGCAGTACTTC; CDR3 protein: CASRGTGYAYEQYF
J gene: TRBJ1-1; clone size: many; D gene: TRBD1; V gene: TRBV6-5; CDR3 DNA: TGTGCCAGCAGTTACTCCCCCAGGGGGCGAACCGGTGCTTTCTTT; CDR3 protein: CASSYSPRGRTGAFF
J gene: TRBJ1-5; clone size: many; D gene: NA; V gene: TRBV15; CDR3 DNA: TGTGCCACCAGCAGAGTTAGCTGGGGTCAGCCCCAGCATTTT; CDR3 protein: CATSRVSWGQPQHF
J gene: TRBJ2-7; clone size: few; D gene: NA; V gene: TRBV19; CDR3 DNA: TGTGCCAGTAGTAAGCTGTATACCTCCTACGAGCAGTACTTC; CDR3 protein: CASSKLYTSYEQYF
J gene: TRBJ2-5; clone size: many; D gene: NA; V gene: TRBV12-5; CDR3 DNA: TGTGCTAGTGGTTTGGTCCCGGGCCAAGAGACCCAGTACTTC; CDR3 protein: CASGLVPGQETQYF
J gene: TRBJ2-3; clone size: NA; D gene: NA; V gene: TRBV9; CDR3 DNA: TGTGCCAGCAGGGAGACCCGCACAGATACGCAGTATTTT; CDR3 protein: CASRETRTDTQYF
J gene: TRBJ2-7; clone size: many; D gene: NA; V gene: TRBV7-3; CDR3 DNA: TGTGCCAGCAGCTTAAGAGGCGGGGACCTCCCCTACGAGCAGTACTTC; CDR3 protein: CASSLRGGDLPYEQYF
J gene: TRBJ1-1; clone size: NA; D gene: NA; V gene: TRBV7-8; CDR3 DNA: TGTGCCAGCAGCCCCCGGGAGGGGAGCACTGAAGCTTTCTTT; CDR3 protein: CASSPREGSTEAFF
J gene: TRBJ1-1; clone size: many; D gene: NA; V gene: TRBV20-1; CDR3 DNA: TGCAGTGCTACGGGACCGGGGGAAGCTTTCTTT; CDR3 protein: CSATGPGEAFF
J gene: TRBJ1-3; clone size: many; D gene: NA; V gene: TRBV20-1; CDR3 DNA: TGCAGTGCTAGAGTTACCGGCGGAAACACCATATATTTT; CDR3 protein: CSARVTGGNTIYF